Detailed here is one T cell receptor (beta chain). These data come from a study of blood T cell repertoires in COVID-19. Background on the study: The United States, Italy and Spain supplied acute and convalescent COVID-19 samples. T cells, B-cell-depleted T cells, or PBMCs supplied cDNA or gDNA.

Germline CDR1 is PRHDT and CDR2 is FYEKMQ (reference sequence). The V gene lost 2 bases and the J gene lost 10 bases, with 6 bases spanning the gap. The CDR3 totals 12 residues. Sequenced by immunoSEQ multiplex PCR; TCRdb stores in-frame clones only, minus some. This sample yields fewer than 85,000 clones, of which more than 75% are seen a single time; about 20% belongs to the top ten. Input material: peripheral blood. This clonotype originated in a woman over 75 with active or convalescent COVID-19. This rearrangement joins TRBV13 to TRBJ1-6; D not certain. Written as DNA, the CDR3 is TGTGCCAGCAGCTTATCGAGATCACCCCTCCACTTT. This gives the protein CASSLSRSPLHF.